This T cell receptor beta chain comes out of a study of radiation and T cells in renal cell carcinoma. Findings and limits, study-wide: Without pretreatment biopsies, baseline tumor clonotype presence was undetermined.

Germline lookup yields CDR1 SGDLS and CDR2 YYNGEE. This CDR3 has 16 residues. Trimming took 2 bases from V and 5 from J; bases not matched to a gene: 8. With respect to this clone: Its antigen is currently unknown.

As for time point: baseline pretreatment blood. Treatment denoted: 15 Gy SBRT to primary tumor, nephrectomy 4 weeks later. The tumor was a clear cell renal cell carcinoma. Produced via immunoSEQ multiplex PCR; TCRdb's table is partial and in-frame only. The profile covers some 120,000 clones, with 82% appearing a single time and under 4% taken by the ten largest. This TCR was recovered from a woman in her sixties or seventies with renal cell carcinoma. The rearrangement joins TRBV9 to TRBJ2-2; 8 positions agree with TRBD1. The material sequenced was blood, taken from a patient whose treatment included radiotherapy and nephrectomy. In nucleotides, the CDR3 is TGTGCCAGCAGCGTCACAGGGGGTAGCAGGACCGGGGAGCTGTTTTTT. Translation: CASSVTGGSRTGELFF.